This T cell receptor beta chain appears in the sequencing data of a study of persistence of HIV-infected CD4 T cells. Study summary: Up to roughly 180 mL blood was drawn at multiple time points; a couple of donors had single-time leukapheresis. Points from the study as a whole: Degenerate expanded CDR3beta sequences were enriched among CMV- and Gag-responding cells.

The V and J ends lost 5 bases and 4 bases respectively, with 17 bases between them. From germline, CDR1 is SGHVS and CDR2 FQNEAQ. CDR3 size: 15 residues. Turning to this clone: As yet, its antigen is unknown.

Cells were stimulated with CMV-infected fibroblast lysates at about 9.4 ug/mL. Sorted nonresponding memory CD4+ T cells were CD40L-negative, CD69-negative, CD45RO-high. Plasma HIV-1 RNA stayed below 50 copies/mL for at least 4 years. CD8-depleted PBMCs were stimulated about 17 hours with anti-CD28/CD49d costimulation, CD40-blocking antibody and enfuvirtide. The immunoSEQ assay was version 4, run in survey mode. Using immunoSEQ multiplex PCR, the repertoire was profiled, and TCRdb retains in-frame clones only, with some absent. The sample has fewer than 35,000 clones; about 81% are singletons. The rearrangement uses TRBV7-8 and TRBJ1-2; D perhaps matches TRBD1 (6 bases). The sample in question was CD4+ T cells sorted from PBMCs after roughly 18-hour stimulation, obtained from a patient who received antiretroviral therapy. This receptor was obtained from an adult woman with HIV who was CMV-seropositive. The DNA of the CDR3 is TGTGCCAGCAGCAGGGGGGCAGGGCTGGGCTATGGCTACACCTTC. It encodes CASSRGAGLGYGYTF.